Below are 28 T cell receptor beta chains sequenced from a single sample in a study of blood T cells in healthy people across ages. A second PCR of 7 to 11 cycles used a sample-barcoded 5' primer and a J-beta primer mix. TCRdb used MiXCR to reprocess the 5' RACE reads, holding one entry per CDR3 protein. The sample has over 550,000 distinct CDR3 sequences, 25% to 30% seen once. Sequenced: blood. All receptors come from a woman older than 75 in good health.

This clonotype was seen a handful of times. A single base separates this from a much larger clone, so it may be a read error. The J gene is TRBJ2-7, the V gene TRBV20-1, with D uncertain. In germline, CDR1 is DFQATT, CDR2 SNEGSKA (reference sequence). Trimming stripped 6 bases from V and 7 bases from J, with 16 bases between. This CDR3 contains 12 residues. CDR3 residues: CSAPADANEQYF. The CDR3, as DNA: TGCAGTGCCCCGGCGGACGCCAATGAGCAGTACTTC.

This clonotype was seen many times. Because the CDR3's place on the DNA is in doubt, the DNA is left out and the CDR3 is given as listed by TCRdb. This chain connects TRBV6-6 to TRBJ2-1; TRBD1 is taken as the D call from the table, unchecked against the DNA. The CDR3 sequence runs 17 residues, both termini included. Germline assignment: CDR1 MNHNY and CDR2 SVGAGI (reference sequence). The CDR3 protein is CASSSSAGDEPGNEQFF.

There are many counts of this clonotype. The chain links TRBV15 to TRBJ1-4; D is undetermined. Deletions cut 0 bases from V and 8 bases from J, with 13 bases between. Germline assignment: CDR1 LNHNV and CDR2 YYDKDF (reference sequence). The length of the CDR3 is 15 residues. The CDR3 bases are TGTGCCACCAGCAGAGATAATAGGGCTGGAGAAAAACTGTTTTTT. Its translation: CATSRDNRAGEKLFF.

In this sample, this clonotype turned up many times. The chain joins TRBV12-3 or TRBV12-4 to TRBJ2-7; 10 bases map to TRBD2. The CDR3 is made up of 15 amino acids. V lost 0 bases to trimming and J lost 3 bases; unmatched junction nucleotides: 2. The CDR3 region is CASSLAGTSDYEQYF. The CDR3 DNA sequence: TGTGCCAGCAGTTTAGCGGGGACTAGCGACTACGAGCAGTACTTC.

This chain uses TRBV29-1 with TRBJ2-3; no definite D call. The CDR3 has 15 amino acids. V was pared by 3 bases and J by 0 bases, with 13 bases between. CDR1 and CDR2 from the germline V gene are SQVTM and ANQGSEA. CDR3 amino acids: CSVDGPGPSTDTQYF. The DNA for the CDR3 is TGCAGCGTTGATGGGCCCGGTCCTAGCACAGATACGCAGTATTTT.

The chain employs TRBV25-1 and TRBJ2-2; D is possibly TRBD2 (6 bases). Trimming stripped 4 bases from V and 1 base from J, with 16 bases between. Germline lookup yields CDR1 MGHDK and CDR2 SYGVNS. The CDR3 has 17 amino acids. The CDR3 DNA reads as TGTGCCAGCAGTGGAGAGGGAGGAGGGTGGAACACCGGGGAGCTGTTTTTT. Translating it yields CASSGEGGGWNTGELFF. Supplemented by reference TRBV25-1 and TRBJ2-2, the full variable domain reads EADIYQTPRYLVIGTGKKITLECSQTMGHDKMYWYQQDPGMELHLIHYSYGVNSTEKGDLSSESTVSRIRTEHFPLTLESARPSHTSQYLCASSGEGGGWNTGELFFGEGSRLTVL.

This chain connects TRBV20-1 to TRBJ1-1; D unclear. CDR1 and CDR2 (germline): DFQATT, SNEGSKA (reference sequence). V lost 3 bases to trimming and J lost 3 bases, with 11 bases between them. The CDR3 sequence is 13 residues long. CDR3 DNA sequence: TGCAGTGCTAGTATCCAGTCTGACACTGAAGCTTTCTTT. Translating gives CSASIQSDTEAFF.

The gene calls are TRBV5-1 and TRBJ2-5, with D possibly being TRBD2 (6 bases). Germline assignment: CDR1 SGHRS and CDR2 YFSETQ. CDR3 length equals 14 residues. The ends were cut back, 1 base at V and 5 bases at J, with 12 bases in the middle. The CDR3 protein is CASSLQFAGETQYF. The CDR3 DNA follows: TGCGCCAGCAGCTTGCAATTCGCGGGGGAGACCCAGTACTTC.

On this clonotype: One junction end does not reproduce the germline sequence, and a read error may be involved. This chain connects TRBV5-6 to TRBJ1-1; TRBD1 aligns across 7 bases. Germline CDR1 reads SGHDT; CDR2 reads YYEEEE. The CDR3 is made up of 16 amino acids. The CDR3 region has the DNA TGTGCCGGCAGCGAAGACAGGGTCACCCCGAACACTGAAGCTTTCTTT. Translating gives CAGSEDRVTPNTEAFF.

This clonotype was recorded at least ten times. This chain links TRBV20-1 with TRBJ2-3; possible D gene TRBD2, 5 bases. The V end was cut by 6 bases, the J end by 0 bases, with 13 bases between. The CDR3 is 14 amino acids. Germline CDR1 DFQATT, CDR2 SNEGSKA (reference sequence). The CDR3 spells CSAGLLTSTDTQYF. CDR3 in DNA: TGCAGTGCCGGACTCCTGACGAGCACAGATACGCAGTATTTT.

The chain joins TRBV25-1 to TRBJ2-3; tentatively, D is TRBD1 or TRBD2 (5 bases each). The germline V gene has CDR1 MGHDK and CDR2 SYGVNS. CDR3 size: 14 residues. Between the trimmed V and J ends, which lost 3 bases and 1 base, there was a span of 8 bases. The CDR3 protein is CASSDVGGTDTQYF. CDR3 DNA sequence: TGTGCCAGCAGTGATGTGGGGGGCACAGATACGCAGTATTTT.

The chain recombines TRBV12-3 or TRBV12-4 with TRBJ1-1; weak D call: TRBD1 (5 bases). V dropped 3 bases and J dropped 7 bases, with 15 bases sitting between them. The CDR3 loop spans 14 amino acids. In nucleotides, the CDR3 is TGTGCCAGCAGTTTCCGGGACGGCGAATTTGAAGCTTTCTTT. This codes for CASSFRDGEFEAFF.

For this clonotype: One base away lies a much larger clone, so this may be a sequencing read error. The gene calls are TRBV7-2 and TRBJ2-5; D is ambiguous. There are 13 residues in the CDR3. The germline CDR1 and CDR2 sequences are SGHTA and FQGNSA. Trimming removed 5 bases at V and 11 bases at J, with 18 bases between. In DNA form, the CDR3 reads TGTGCCAGCAGCACCCCATTAGTCGTTGAGCAGTACTTC. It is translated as CASSTPLVVEQYF.

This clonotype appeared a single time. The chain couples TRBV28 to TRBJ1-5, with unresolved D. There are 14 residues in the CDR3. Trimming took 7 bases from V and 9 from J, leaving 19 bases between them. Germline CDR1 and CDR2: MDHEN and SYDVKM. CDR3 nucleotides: TGTGCCAGCACCCCCGGGTGGCGGGTTGGGCCCCAGCATTTT. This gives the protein CASTPGWRVGPQHF. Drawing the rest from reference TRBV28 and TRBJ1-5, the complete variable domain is DVKVTQSSRYLVKRTGEKVFLECVQDMDHENMFWYRQDPGLGLRLIYFSYDVKMKEKGDIPEGYSVSREKKERFSLILESASTNQTSMYLCASTPGWRVGPQHFGDGTRLSIL.

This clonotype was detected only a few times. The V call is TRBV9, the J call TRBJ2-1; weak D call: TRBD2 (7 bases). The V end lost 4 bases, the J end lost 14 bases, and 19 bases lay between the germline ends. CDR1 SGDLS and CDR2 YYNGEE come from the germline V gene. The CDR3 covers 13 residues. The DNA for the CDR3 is TGTGCCAGCAGCAAAGAGGGGGGGGGTCGGAAGTTCTTC. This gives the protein CASSKEGGGRKFF.

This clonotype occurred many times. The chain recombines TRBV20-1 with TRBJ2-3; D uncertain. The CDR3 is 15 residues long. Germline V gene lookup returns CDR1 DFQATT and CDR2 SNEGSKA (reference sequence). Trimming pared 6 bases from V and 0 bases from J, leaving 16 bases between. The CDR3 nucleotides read TGCAGTGCGCACGATCTAGGGTCTAGCACAGATACGCAGTATTTT. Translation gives CSAHDLGSSTDTQYF.

CDR3 in DNA: TGCAGTACTACAGGGGACACTGAAGCTTTCTTT. This sequence encodes CSTTGDTEAFF. This sequence joins TRBV20-1 and TRBJ1-1; TRBD1 agrees at 7 bases. Germline CDR1 DFQATT, CDR2 SNEGSKA (reference sequence). Trimming removed 8 bases from V and 3 bases from J; junction bases left unmatched: 3. The CDR3 is made up of 11 amino acids.

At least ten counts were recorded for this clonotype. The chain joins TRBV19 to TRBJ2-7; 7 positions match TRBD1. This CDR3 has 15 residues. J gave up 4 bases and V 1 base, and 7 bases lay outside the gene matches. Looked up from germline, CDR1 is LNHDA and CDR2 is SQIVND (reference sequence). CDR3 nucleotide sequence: TGTGCCAGTAGTATAGGAGGACAGGCCGGTTACGAGCAGTACTTC. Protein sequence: CASSIGGQAGYEQYF.

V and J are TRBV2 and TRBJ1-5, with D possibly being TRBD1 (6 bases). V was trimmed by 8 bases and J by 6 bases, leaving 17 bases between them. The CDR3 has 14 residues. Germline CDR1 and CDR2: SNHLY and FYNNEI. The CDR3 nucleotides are TGTGCCAGCTCCCTGGGAGGGGGATTTCAGCCCCAGCATTTT. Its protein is CASSLGGGFQPQHF.

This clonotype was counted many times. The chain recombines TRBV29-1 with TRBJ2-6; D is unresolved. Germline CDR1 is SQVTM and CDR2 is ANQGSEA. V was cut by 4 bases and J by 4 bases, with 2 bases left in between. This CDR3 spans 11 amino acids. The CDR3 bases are TGCAGCGTTGCCGGGGCCAACGTCCTGACTTTC. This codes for CSVAGANVLTF.

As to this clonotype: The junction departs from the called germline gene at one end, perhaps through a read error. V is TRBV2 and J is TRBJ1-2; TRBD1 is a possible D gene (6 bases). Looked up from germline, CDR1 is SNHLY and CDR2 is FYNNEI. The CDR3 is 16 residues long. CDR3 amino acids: CASGEAGTKANYGYTF. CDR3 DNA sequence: TGTGCCAGCGGTGAAGCGGGGACAAAAGCTAACTATGGCTACACCTTC.

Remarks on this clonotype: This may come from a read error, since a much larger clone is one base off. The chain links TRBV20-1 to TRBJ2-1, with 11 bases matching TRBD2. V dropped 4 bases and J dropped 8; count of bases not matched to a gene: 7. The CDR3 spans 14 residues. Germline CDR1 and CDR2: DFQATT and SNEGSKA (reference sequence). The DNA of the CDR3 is TGCAGTGCTAAAGTACTAGCGGGGGTCTATGAGCAGTTCTTC. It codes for CSAKVLAGVYEQFF.

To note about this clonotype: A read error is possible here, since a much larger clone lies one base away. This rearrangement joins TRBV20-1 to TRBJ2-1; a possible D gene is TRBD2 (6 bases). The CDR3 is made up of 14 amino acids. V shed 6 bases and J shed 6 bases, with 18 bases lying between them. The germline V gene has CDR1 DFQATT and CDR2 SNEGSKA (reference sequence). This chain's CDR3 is CSAPRPGVRNEQFF. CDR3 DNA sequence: TGCAGTGCCCCGAGGCCGGGGGTTCGCAATGAGCAGTTCTTC.

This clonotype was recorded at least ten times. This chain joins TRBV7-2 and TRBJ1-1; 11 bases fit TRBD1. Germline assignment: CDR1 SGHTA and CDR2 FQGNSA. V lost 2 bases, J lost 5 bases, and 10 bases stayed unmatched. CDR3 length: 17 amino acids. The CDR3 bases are TGTGCCAGCAGCTTACGCGTCCTAGGGACAGGGGGGACTGAAGCTTTCTTT. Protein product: CASSLRVLGTGGTEAFF.

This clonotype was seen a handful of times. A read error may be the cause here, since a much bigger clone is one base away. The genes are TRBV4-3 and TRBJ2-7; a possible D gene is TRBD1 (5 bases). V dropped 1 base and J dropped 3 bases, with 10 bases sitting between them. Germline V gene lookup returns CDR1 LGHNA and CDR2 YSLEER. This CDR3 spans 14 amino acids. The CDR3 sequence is CASSQADRSYEQYF. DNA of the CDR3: TGCGCCAGCAGCCAAGCTGACAGAAGCTACGAGCAGTACTTC.

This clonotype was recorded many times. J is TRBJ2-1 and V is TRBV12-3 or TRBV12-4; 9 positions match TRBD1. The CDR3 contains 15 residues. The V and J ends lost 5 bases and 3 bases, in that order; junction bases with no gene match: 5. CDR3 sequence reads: CASSGSGQGYNEQFF. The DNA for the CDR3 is TGTGCCAGCAGTGGCTCGGGACAGGGCTACAATGAGCAGTTCTTC.

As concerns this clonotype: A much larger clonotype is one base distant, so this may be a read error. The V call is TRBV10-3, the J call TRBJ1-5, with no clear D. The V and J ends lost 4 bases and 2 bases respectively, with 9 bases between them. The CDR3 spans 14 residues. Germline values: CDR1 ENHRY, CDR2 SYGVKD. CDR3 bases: TGTGCCATCAGTGCGGGCCTTGGCAATCAGCCCCAGCATTTT. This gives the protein CAISAGLGNQPQHF.

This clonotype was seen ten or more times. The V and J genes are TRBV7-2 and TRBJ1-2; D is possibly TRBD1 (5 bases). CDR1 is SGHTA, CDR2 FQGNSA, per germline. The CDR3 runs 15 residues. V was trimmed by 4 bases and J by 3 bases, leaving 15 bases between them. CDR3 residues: CASSSSPGTDYGYTF. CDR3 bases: TGTGCCAGCAGCTCCTCCCCTGGGACGGACTATGGCTACACCTTC.